The clone carrying this T cell receptor (beta chain) was counted a single time. Its antigen remains unidentified. This entry is derived from a study of cytomegalovirus exposure and HLA in healthy donors. Whole-study findings and limits: Testing in vitro showed a few CMV-associated chains specific for CMV antigens.

This CDR3 region has 15 residues. V was clipped by 4 bases and J by 7 bases; unmatched bases: 9. CDR1 and CDR2 from the germline V gene are SGDLS and YYNGEE. 13 Jbeta primers and 60 Vbeta primers were used for the PCR. Sequencing used immunoSEQ multiplex PCR; TCRdb keeps in-frame clones, though not all of them. There are about 100,000 clones in the sample; roughly 80% occur only once, and approximately 2.2% lies in the top ten. The chain links TRBV9 to TRBJ2-1, with 9 bases fitting TRBD1. Material: PBMCs. The receptor was isolated from a man aged 25-45 years in good health and CMV-seronegative. Here the CDR3 reads CASSNRDRVINEQFF. CDR3 DNA sequence: TGTGCCAGCAGCAACCGGGACAGGGTTATTAATGAGCAGTTCTTC.